This T cell receptor (beta chain) appears in the sequencing data of a study of blood T cells in healthy people across ages. The germline CDR1 and CDR2 sequences are LGHNA and YSLEER. V shed 1 base and J shed 2 bases, with 12 bases lying between them. CDR3 length: 16 amino acids. A second about 7 to 11 cycle PCR used barcoded and J-beta primers. Each cDNA molecule carried a tag from a template-switch adaptor that contained 12 random nucleotides. TCRdb passed the 5' RACE reads through MiXCR, listing each CDR3 protein once. The sample includes approximately 1,700,000 distinct CDR3 sequences, roughly two fifths seen only once; the top ten take approximately 22%. Study-level findings and limits: The fall in TCR beta diversity per million T cells was roughly linear with age.

In the case of this clonotype: Its antigen is currently unknown.

The clonotype was recovered from a human donor in good health. This rearrangement joins TRBV4-3 to TRBJ1-5; D possibly corresponds to TRBD1 (5 bases). The sequenced sample consisted of blood. This CDR3 reads CASSQGWPGGNQPQHF. As DNA, the CDR3 is TGCGCCAGCAGCCAAGGATGGCCGGGGGGCAATCAGCCCCAGCATTTT.